This T cell receptor (beta chain) appears in the sequencing data of a study of T-cell memory formation after mild COVID-19. Study background: In these data, TCR clusters were largely donor specific.

This clonotype occurred many times. Per the germline V gene, CDR1 is SGHTA and CDR2 is FQGNSA. This CDR3 region has 16 residues. Losses at the gene ends were 3 bases for V and 8 bases for J; bases not matched to a gene: 11. Researchers used 5'RACE with constant-segment primers to make TCR alpha and TCR beta cDNA libraries that carry sample barcodes and UMIs. TCRdb processed the 5' RACE reads anew with MiXCR; each CDR3 protein has one entry. This sample has around 300,000 distinct CDR3 sequences, with roughly an eighth found just once. This TCR was recovered from a man younger than 35 who had mild COVID-19 (a few samples of this study predate the infection). Cell type and time point are not known. The V gene is TRBV7-2, the J gene TRBJ2-3; 10 nucleotides match TRBD2. Sequenced: PBMCs or a T cell subset sorted from them (not recorded which). CDR3 protein: CASSFSGTSVLGTQYF. The CDR3 bases are TGTGCCAGCAGCTTCTCCGGGACTAGCGTATTGGGTACGCAGTATTTT.